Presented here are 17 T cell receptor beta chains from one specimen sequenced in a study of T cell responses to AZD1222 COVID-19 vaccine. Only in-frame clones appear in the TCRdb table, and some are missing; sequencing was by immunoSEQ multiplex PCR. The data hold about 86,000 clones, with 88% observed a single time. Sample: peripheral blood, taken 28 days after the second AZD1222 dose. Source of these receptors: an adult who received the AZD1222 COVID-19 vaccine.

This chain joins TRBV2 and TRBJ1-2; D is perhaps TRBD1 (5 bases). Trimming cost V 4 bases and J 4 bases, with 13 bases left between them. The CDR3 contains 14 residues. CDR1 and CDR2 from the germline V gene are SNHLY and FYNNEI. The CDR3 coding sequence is TGTGCCAGCAGTGGGGCGGGAAGGGGCTATGGCTACACCTTC. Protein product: CASSGAGRGYGYTF.

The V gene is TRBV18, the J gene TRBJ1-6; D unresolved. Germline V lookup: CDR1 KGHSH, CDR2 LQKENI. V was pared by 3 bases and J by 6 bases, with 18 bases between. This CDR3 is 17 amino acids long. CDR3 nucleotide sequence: TGTGCCAGCTCACCCGCGGGGAGGACTCCGGGTAATTCACCCCTCCACTTT. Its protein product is CASSPAGRTPGNSPLHF.

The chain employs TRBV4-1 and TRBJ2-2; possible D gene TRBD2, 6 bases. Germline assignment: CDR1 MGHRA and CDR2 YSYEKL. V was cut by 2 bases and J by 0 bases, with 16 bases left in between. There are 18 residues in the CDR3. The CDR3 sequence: CASSQRARGGANTGELFF. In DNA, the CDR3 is TGCGCCAGCAGCCAAAGAGCCCGGGGCGGGGCGAACACCGGGGAGCTGTTTTTT.

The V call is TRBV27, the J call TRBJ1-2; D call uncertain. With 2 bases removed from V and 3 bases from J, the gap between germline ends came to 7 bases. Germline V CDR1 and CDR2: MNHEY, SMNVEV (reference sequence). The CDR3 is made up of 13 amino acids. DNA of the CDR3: TGTGCCAGCAGTTTAGAGGGTTACTATGGCTACACCTTC. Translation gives CASSLEGYYGYTF.

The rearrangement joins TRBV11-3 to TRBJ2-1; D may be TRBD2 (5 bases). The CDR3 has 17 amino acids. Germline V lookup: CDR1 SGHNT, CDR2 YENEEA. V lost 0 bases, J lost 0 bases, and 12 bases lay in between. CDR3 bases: TGTGCCAGCAGCTTAGATTCGGCGGGCAGCTCCTACAATGAGCAGTTCTTC. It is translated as CASSLDSAGSSYNEQFF. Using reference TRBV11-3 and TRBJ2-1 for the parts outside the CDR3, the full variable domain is EAGVVQSPRYKIIEKKQPVAFWCNPISGHNTLYWYLQNLGQGPELLIRYENEEAVDDSQLPKDRFSAERLKGVDSTLKIQPAELGDSAVYLCASSLDSAGSSYNEQFFGPGTRLTVL.

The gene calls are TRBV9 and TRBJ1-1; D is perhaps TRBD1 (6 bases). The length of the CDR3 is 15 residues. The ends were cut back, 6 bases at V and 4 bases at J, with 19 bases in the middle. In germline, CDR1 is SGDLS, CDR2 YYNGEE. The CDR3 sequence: CASTHRGGRGTEAFF. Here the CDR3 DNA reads TGTGCCAGCACCCACCGGGGGGGGCGCGGCACTGAAGCTTTCTTT.

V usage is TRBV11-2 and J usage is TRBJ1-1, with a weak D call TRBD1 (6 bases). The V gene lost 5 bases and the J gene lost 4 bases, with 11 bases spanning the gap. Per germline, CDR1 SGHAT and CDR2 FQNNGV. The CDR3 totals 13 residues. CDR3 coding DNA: TGTGCCAGCAGCCTACAGGGTTCCACTGAAGCTTTCTTT. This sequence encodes CASSLQGSTEAFF.

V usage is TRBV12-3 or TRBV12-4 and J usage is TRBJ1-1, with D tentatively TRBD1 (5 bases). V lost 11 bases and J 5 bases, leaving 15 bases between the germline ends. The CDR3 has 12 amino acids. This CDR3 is CAGSRRGTEAFF. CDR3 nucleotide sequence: TGTGCCGGCTCACGGAGGGGAACTGAAGCTTTCTTT.

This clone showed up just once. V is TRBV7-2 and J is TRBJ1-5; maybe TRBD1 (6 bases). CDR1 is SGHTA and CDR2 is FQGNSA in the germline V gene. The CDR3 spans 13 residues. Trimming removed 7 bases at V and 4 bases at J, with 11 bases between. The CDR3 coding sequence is TGTGCCAGCACAAAGGGGGGTAATCAGCCCCAGCATTTT. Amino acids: CASTKGGNQPQHF.

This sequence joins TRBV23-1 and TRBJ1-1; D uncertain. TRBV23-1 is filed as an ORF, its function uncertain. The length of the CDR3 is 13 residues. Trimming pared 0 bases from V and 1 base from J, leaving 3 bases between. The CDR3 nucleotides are TGCGCCAGCAGTCAATCCAAGAACACTGAAGCTTTCTTT. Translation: CASSQSKNTEAFF.

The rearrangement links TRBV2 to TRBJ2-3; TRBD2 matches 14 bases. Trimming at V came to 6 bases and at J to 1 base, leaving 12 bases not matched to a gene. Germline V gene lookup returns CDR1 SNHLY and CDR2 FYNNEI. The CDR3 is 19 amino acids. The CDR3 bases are TGTGCCAGCAGGGGTGGACTAGCGGGAGGAAGAAGGGGCACAGATACGCAGTATTTT. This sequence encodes CASRGGLAGGRRGTDTQYF.

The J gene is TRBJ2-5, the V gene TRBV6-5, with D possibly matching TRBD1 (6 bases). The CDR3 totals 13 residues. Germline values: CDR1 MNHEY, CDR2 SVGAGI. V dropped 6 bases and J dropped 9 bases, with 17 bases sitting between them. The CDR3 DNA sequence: TGTGCCAGCAGATCCGGACAGAGGGGAGCCCAGTACTTC. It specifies CASRSGQRGAQYF.

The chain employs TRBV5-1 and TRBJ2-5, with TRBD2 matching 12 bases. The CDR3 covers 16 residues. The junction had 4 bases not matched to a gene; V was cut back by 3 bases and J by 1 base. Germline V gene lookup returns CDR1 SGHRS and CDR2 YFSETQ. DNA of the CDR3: TGCGCCAGCAGCTCGAGACTAGCGGGGGTCCAAGAGACCCAGTACTTC. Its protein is CASSSRLAGVQETQYF. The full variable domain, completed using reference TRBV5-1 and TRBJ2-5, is KAGVTQTPRYLIKTRGQQVTLSCSPISGHRSVSWYQQTPGQGLQFLFEYFSETQRNKGNFPGRFSGRQFSNSRSEMNVSTLELGDSALYLCASSSRLAGVQETQYFGPGTRLLVL.

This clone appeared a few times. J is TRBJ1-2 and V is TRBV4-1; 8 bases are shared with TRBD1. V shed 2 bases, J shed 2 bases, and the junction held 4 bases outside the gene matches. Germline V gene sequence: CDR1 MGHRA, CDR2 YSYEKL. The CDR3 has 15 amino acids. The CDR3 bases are TGCGCCAGCAGCCAATCCGGACAGGGAAACTATGGCTACACCTTC. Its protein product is CASSQSGQGNYGYTF.

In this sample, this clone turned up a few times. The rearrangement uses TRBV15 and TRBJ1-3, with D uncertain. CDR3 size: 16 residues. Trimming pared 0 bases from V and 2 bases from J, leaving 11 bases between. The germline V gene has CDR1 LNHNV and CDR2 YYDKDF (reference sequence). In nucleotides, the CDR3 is TGTGCCACCAGCAGAGATAGGAAAGGGCCTGGAAACACCATATATTTT. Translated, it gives CATSRDRKGPGNTIYF.

CDR3 in DNA: TGTGCCAGTAGTCGTTTATCAACTAATGAAAAACTGTTTTTT. Protein sequence: CASSRLSTNEKLFF. The chain combines TRBV19 with TRBJ1-4, with D hard to call. V was trimmed by 5 bases and J by 0 bases, leaving 7 bases between them. CDR1 LNHDA and CDR2 SQIVND come from the germline V gene (reference sequence). CDR3 length: 14 residues.

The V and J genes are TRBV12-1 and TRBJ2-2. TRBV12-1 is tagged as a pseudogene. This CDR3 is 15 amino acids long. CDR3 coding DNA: TGTGCCAGCAGCTTTCCGGCAGCGAACACCGGGGAGCTGTTTTTT. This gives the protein CASSFPAANTGELFF.